This T cell receptor (beta chain) was identified in a study of immune cell composition in non-small cell lung cancer. V trimming: 7 bases; J trimming: 1 base; junction bases outside the gene matches: 8. CDR1 is LNHDA, CDR2 SQIVND, per germline (reference sequence). The CDR3 totals 15 residues. The normal lung sample lay at least 3 cm, and maximally far, from the tumour. The repertoire was sequenced with immunoSEQ multiplex PCR; TCRdb's copy has only in-frame clones and lacks some. The sample lists about a thousand clones, roughly 74% occurring once. The sample consisted of non-adjacent lung tissue. The TCR originated in a human donor with non-small cell lung cancer. This sequence joins TRBV19 and TRBJ1-2, with 8 nucleotides matching TRBD1. CDR3 DNA: TGTGCCAGTACTCAAACAGGGGGAGTTAACTATGGCTACACCTTC. Its protein product is CASTQTGGVNYGYTF.